These 18 T cell receptor beta chains originate from one sample sequenced in a study of blood T cell repertoires in COVID-19. This table comes from immunoSEQ multiplex PCR, and its TCRdb copy is limited to in-frame clones, with some not included. This sample has roughly 40,000 clones; roughly 79% occur once, and the top ten carry 30% to 35%. The sample comprised peripheral blood. These receptors all come from an elderly woman with acute or convalescent COVID-19.

The CDR3 reads CASSLDLRQTSPPLHF. As DNA, the CDR3 is TGTGCCAGCAGCTTAGATCTGAGACAGACCAGTCCGCCCCTCCACTTT. The chain joins TRBV11-2 to TRBJ1-6; tentatively, D is TRBD1 (5 bases). Germline V gene sequence: CDR1 SGHAT, CDR2 FQNNGV. The CDR3 is 16 amino acids. The ends were cut back, 0 bases at V and 13 bases at J, with 19 bases in the middle. The whole variable domain, filled in from reference TRBV11-2 and TRBJ1-6, reads EAGVAQSPRYKIIEKRQSVAFWCNPISGHATLYWYQQILGQGPKLLIQFQNNGVVDDSQLPKDRFSAERLKGVDSTLKIQPAKLEDSAVYLCASSLDLRQTSPPLHFGNGTRLTVT.

The V call is TRBV19, the J call TRBJ2-1; the match to TRBD2 covers 12 bases. J lost 6 bases, V lost 6 bases, and 6 bases had no gene match. CDR1 LNHDA and CDR2 SQIVND come from the germline V gene (reference sequence). This CDR3 region has 15 residues. CDR3: CASSMTSGRTNEQFF. DNA for the CDR3: TGTGCCAGTAGCATGACTAGCGGGAGAACCAATGAGCAGTTCTTC.

The chain combines TRBV7-2 with TRBJ2-1; 7 nucleotides match TRBD1. CDR1 and CDR2 (germline): SGHTA, FQGNSA. This CDR3 is 16 amino acids long. The ends lost 7 bases at V and 6 bases at J; junction bases unmatched: 15. The CDR3 nucleotides are TGTGCCAGCACCCGAAAAGGGACAGCTAACCCCAATGAGCAGTTCTTC. Amino acid sequence: CASTRKGTANPNEQFF.

The chain employs TRBV11-2 and TRBJ1-1; D is ambiguous. The V gene lost 5 bases and the J gene lost 1 base, with 11 bases spanning the gap. Germline V gene data show CDR1 as SGHAT and CDR2 as FQNNGV. There are 14 residues in the CDR3. CDR3 residues: CASSPNTANTEAFF. The CDR3 DNA reads TGTGCCAGCAGCCCCAACACAGCGAACACTGAAGCTTTCTTT.

The V and J genes are TRBV5-1 and TRBJ2-1; 7 bases agree with TRBD2. J gave up 4 bases and V 3 bases, and 4 bases lay outside the gene matches. The CDR3 has 14 amino acids. The V gene's germline CDR1 is SGHRS and CDR2 YFSETQ. CDR3 loop: CASSWASGYNEQFF. The CDR3 bases are TGCGCCAGCAGCTGGGCTAGCGGTTACAATGAGCAGTTCTTC.

The chain uses TRBV6-5 and TRBJ2-7, with 10 bases that match TRBD2. This CDR3 has 16 amino acids. V lost 0 bases and J lost 2; bases outside the gene matches: 4. CDR1 and CDR2 from the germline V gene are MNHEY and SVGAGI. The CDR3, as DNA: TGTGCCAGCAGTTACTCAAGCGGGAGGGCCGCCTACGAGCAGTACTTC. It translates to CASSYSSGRAAYEQYF.

CDR3 loop: CASSFNVNTEAFF. Here the CDR3 DNA reads TGTGCCAGCAGCTTTAATGTGAACACTGAAGCTTTCTTT. The chain employs TRBV7-9 and TRBJ1-1; D is ambiguous. The germline V gene encodes CDR1 SEHNR and CDR2 FQNEAQ (reference sequence). The CDR3 length is 13 residues. Trimming took off 3 bases at V and 0 bases at J, with 5 bases between the two ends.

The genes are TRBV28 and TRBJ1-2; TRBD1 is a possible D gene (6 bases). The germline V and J ends were trimmed by 6 bases and 8 bases, with 16 bases remaining between them. CDR3 length: 13 amino acids. Germline loops: CDR1 MDHEN, CDR2 SYDVKM. The CDR3: CASSTQGPGGYTF. CDR3 nucleotides: TGTGCCAGCAGCACACAGGGTCCCGGAGGCTACACCTTC.

A single count supports this clone. This chain uses TRBV3-1 (or the pseudogene TRBV3-2) with TRBJ2-1; 9 bases fit TRBD2. The junction had 6 bases not matched to a gene; V was cut back by 5 bases and J by 7 bases. This CDR3 is built from 14 residues. Germline V gives CDR1 LGHDT, CDR2 YNNKEL (reference sequence). CDR3 protein: CASSLAGAGNEQFF. DNA for the CDR3: TGTGCCAGCAGCTTAGCGGGGGCAGGGAATGAGCAGTTCTTC.

This clone was seen a single time. This chain connects TRBV7-2 to TRBJ1-3, with 8 bases aligning to TRBD1. The germline V gene encodes CDR1 SGHTA and CDR2 FQGNSA. CDR3 size: 16 residues. The trim removed 5 bases at V and 3 bases at J, leaving 9 bases unmatched. The CDR3 nucleotides read TGTGCCAGCAGCCCCGGACAGGGTTTTAGTGGAAACACCATATATTTT. It codes for CASSPGQGFSGNTIYF.

This clone was picked up one time. This chain joins TRBV7-2 and TRBJ1-3; 9 nucleotides agree with TRBD1. Germline CDR1 reads SGHTA; CDR2 reads FQGNSA. V was clipped by 6 bases and J by 0 bases; unmatched bases: 3. The CDR3 contains 15 residues. DNA for the CDR3: TGTGCCAGCAGAGGACAGGGGAGCTCTGGAAACACCATATATTTT. It is translated as CASRGQGSSGNTIYF.

V usage is TRBV7-9 and J usage is TRBJ2-7, with D maybe TRBD2 (5 bases). The germline V and J ends were trimmed by 5 bases and 1 base, with 9 bases remaining between them. The V gene's germline CDR1 is SEHNR and CDR2 FQNEAQ (reference sequence). CDR3 length equals 13 residues. Here the CDR3 DNA reads TGTGCCAGCAGCCCCCCGGGGTCCTACGAGCAGTACTTC. This translates into CASSPPGSYEQYF. The whole variable domain, remainder taken from reference TRBV7-9 and TRBJ2-7, is DTGVSQNPRHKITKRGQNVTFRCDPISEHNRLYWYRQTLGQGPEFLTYFQNEAQLEKSRLLSDRFSAERPKGSFSTLEIQRTEQGDSAMYLCASSPPGSYEQYFGPGTRLTVT.

J is TRBJ1-5 and V is TRBV19; D not certain. Trimming left V 0 bases short and J 7 bases short, with 13 bases between. This CDR3 has 15 amino acids. Germline V gene sequence: CDR1 LNHDA, CDR2 SQIVND (reference sequence). The CDR3 nucleotides are TGTGCCAGTAGTATAGATCAAGCGGTAGGGCAGCCCCAGCATTTT. It codes for CASSIDQAVGQPQHF.

The J gene is TRBJ2-1, the V gene TRBV7-8, with 10 bases matching TRBD2. The ends lost 0 bases at V and 3 bases at J; junction bases unmatched: 8. The CDR3 spans 18 residues. CDR1 is SGHVS, CDR2 FQNEAQ, per germline. In nucleotides, the CDR3 is TGTGCCAGCAGCTTAGCCCGGACTAGCGGTTACAACTACAATGAGCAGTTCTTC. It yields the protein CASSLARTSGYNYNEQFF.

The J gene is TRBJ1-5, the V gene TRBV6-2 or TRBV6-3, with no clear D. This CDR3 is 15 amino acids long. CDR1 MNHEY and CDR2 SVGEGT come from the germline V gene. V shed 5 bases and J shed 0 bases, with 11 bases lying between them. The CDR3 protein is CASSLRSNSNQPQHF. DNA for the CDR3: TGTGCCAGCAGTCTCCGGAGCAATAGCAATCAGCCCCAGCATTTT.

V usage is TRBV18 and J usage is TRBJ2-1; a weak D match, TRBD1 (5 bases). V lost 3 bases to trimming and J lost 7 bases, with 13 bases between them. The germline CDR1 and CDR2 sequences are KGHSH and LQKENI. The CDR3 is 14 amino acids. The CDR3 is CASSPMSQGNEQFF. The CDR3 DNA reads as TGTGCCAGCTCACCGATGTCGCAGGGTAATGAGCAGTTCTTC. The whole variable domain, filled in from reference TRBV18 and TRBJ2-1, reads NAGVMQNPRHLVRRRGQEARLRCSPMKGHSHVYWYRQLPEEGLKFMVYLQKENIIDESGMPKERFSAEFPKEGPSILRIQQVVRGDSAAYFCASSPMSQGNEQFFGPGTRLTVL.

This chain connects TRBV28 to TRBJ1-2, with D perhaps TRBD1 (5 bases). V was clipped by 5 bases and J by 4 bases, with 11 bases between them. This CDR3 is 13 amino acids long. Germline values: CDR1 MDHEN, CDR2 SYDVKM. In DNA, the CDR3 is TGTGCCAGCAGTCTGGGGGGGGTCTATGGCTACACCTTC. It is translated as CASSLGGVYGYTF.

This clone was observed once. This could be a read error, since a much larger clone is one nucleotide away. The V gene is TRBV6-6, the J gene TRBJ2-5; D might be TRBD2 (6 bases). This CDR3 is built from 11 residues. Germline assignment: CDR1 MNHNY and CDR2 SVGAGI (reference sequence). V was clipped by 6 bases and J by 5 bases, with 7 bases between them. CDR3 nucleotides: TGTGCCAGCAGCGCGGGGGAGACCCAGTACTTC. Its protein is CASSAGETQYF.